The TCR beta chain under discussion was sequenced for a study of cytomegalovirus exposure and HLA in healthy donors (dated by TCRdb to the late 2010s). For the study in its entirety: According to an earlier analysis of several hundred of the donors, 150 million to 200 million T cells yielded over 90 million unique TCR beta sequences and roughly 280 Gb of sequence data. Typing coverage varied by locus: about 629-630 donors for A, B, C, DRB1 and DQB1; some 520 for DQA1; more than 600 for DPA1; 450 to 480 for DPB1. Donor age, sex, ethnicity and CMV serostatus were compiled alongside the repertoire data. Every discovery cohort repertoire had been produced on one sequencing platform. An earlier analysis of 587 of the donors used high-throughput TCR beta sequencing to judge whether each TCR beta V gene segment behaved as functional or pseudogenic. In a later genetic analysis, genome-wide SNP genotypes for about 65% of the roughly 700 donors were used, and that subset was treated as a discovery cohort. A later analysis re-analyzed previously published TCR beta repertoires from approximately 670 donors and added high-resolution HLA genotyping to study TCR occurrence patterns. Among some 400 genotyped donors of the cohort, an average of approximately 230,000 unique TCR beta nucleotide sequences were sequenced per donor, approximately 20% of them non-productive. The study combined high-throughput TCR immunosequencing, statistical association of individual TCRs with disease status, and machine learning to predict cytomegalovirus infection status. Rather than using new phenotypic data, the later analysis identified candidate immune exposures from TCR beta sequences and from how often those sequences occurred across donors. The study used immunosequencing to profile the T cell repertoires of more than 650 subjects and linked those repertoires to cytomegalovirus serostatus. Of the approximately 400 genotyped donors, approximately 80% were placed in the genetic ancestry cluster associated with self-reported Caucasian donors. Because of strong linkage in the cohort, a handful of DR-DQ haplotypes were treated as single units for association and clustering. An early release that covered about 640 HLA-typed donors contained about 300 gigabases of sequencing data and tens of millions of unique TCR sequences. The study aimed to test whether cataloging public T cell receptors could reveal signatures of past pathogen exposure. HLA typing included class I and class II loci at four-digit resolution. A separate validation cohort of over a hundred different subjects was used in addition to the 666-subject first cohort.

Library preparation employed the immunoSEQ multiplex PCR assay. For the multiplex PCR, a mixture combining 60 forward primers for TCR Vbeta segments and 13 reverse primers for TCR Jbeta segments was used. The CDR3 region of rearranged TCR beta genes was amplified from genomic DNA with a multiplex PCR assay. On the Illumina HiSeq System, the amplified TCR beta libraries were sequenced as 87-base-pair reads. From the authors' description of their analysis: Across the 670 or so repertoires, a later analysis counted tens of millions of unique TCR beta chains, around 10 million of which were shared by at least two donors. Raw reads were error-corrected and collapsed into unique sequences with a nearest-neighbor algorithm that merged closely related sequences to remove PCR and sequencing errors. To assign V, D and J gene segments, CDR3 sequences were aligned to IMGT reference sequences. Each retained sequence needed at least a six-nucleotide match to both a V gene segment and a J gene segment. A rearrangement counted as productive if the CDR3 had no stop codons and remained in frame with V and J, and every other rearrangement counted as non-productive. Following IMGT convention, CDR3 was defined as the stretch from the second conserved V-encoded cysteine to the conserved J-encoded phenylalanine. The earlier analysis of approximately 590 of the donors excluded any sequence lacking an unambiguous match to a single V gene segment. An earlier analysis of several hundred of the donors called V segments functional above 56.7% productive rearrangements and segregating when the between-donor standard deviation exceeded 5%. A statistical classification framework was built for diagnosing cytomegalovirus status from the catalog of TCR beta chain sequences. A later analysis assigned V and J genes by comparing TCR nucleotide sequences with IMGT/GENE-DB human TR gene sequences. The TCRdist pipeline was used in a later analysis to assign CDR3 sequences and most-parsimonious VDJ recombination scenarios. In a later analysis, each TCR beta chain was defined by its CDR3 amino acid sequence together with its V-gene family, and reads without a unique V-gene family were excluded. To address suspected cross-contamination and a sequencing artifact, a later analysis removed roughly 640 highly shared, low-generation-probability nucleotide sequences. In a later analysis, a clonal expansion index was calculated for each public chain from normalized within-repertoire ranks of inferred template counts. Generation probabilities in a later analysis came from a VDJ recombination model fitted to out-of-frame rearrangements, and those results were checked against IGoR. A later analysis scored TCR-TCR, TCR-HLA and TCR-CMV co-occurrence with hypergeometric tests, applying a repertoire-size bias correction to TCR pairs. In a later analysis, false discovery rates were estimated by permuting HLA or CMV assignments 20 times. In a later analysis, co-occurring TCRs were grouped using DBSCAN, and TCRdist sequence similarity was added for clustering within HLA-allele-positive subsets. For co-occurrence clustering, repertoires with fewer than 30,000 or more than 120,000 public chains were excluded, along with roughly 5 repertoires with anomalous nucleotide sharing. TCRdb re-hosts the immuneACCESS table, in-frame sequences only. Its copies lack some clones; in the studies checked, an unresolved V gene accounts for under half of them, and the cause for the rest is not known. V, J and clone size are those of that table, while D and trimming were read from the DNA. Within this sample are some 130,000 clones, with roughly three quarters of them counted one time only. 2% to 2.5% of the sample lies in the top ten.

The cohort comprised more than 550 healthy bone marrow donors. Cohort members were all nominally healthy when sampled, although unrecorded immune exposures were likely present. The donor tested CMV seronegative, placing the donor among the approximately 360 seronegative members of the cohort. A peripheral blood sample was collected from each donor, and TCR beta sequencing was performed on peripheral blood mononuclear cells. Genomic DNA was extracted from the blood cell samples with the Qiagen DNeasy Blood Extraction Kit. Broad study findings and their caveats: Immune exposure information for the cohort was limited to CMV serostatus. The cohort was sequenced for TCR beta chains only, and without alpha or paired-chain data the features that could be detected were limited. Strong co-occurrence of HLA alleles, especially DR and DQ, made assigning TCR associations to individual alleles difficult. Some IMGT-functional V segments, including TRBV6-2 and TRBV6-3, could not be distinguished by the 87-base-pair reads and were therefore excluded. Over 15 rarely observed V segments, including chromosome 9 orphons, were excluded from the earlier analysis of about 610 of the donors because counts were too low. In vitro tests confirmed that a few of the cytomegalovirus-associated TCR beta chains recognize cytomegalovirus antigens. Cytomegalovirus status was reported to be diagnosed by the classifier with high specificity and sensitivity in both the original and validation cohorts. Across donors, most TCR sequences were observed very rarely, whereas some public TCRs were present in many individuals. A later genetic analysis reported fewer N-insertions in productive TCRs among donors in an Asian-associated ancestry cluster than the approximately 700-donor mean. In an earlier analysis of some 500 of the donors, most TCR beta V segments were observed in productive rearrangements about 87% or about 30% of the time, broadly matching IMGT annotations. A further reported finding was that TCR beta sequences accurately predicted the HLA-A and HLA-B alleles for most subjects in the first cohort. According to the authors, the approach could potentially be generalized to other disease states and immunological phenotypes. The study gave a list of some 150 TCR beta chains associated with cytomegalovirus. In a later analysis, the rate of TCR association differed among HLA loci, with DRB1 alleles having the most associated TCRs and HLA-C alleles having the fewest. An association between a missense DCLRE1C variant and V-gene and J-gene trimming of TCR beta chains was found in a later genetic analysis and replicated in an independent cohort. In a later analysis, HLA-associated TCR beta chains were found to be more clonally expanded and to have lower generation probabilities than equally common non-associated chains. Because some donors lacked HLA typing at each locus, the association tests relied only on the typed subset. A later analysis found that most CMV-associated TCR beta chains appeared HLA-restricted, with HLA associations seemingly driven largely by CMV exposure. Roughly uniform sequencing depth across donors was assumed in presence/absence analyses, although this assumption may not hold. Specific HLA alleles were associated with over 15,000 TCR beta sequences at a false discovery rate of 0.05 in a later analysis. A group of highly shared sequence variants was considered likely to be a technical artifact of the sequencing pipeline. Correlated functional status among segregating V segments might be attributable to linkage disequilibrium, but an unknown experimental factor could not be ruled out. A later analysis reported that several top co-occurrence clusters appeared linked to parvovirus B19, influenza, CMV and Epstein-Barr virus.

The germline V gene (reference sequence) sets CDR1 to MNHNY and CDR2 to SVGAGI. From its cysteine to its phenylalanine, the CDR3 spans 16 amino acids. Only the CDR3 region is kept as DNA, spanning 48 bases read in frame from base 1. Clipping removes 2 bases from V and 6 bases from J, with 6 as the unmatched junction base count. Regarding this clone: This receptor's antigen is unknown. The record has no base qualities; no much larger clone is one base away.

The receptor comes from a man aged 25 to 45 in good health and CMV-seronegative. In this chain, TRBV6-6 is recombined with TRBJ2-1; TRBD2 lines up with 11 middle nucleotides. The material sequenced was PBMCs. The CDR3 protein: CASSYGSGRGGNEQFF. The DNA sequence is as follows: TGTGCCAGCAGTTACGGTAGCGGGAGGGGGGGCAATGAGCAGTTCTTC.